One T cell receptor beta chain is described in this entry. This receptor's antigen is unknown. TCRdb shows the sequencer as NextSeq 550. The Human TCR Profiling Kit (MiLaboratory) was used to make UMI-labeled 5' RACE TRB cDNA libraries. cDNA synthesis used the entire amount of extracted RNA, and PCR amplification then used the entire amount of cDNA produced. Libraries were prepared in parallel with an identical number of PCR cycles. For the original study's pipeline: With a minimum of two reads required per UMI, MIGEC and MiXCR pulled out about 50,000 +/- 10,000 unique UMI-labeled TRB cDNA molecules from each library. An average of roughly 40,000 +/- 10,000 functional in-frame TRB CDR3 nucleotide clonotypes without stop codons was found per library. Diversity metrics, including normalized Shannon-Wiener and Chao1, were computed in VDJtools after downsampling to 5000 UMI-labeled TRB molecules per sample. Clonotype-size-weighted physicochemical properties of the central five CDR3 residues (interaction energy, strength, volume and Kidera factor 4) were computed in VDJtools. After TCRdb reprocessed the reads, each CDR3 protein sequence was kept as one row, without DNA. TCRdb's processing, not the study's, gives the V and J calls here. The sample's own table lists 35,000 to 40,000 distinct CDR3 sequences. 13% to 15% of the sample lies in the top ten.

This sample stems from a study of CXCR3-negative and CXCR3-positive naive CD8 T cells (dated by TCRdb to about 2019). As for the study more broadly: In total, some 140 million TRB reads were obtained, or roughly 1.5 +/- 0.3 million reads per library. Diversity and physicochemical repertoire analyses were performed on some eleven donors pooled from two independent experiments. Naive subsets from 5 donors and memory cells from 3 donors were included in the TRBV-TRBJ cluster analysis.

Each CD8+ T cell subset was flow-sorted in triplicate, with fewer than 350,000 cells per subset placed directly into RLT lysis buffer. Standard density gradient centrifugation was used to isolate peripheral blood mononuclear cells from buffy coats. An RNeasy Mini Kit was used to extract total RNA from the sorted cells. The study at large found these results: Surface CD5, linked to self-reactivity in mice, was comparable between naive subsets; TCR interaction strength was therefore also inferred from TRB CDR3 physicochemical properties. TRBV-TRBJ usage was similar between naive CXCR3-negative and CXCR3-positive cells from the same donor, while memory cells showed distinct patterns. Freshly isolated PBMCs were used for most assays because CXCR3 expression went down partially after cryopreservation. Both naive subsets had comparably high repertoire diversity, while memory CD8+ T cells had much lower repertoire diversity.

The CDR3, from cysteine to phenylalanine, totals 15 residues. The entry carries no DNA sequence. The germline V gene (reference sequence) provides CDR1 MNHEY and CDR2 SMNVEV. This clonotype was obtained from a human donor in good health. Some clones in this sample may be carry-over from other donors' samples. The receptor chain draws on TRBV27 and TRBJ2-7; without DNA, the TCRdb call of TRBD2 cannot be checked. Material: memory CD8+ T cells from blood. This specimen's cell subset or site label, interpreted: conventional CD8+ memory T cells (TMEM), sorted as controls. CDR3 loop: CATGQRLAGTYEQYF.